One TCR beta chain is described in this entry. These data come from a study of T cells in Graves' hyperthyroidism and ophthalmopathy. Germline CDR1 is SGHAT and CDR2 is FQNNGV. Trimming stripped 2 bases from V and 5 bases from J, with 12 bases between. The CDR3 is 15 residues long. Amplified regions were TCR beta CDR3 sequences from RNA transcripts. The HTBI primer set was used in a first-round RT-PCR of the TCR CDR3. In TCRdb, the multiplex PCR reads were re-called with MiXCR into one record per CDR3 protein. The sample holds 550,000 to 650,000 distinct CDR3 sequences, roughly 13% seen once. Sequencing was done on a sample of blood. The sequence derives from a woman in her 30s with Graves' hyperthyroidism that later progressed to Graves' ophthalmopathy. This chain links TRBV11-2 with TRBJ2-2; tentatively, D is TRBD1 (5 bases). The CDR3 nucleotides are TGTGCCAGCAGCTTATGGGGCGGTGGGACCGGGGAGCTGTTTTTT. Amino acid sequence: CASSLWGGGTGELFF.